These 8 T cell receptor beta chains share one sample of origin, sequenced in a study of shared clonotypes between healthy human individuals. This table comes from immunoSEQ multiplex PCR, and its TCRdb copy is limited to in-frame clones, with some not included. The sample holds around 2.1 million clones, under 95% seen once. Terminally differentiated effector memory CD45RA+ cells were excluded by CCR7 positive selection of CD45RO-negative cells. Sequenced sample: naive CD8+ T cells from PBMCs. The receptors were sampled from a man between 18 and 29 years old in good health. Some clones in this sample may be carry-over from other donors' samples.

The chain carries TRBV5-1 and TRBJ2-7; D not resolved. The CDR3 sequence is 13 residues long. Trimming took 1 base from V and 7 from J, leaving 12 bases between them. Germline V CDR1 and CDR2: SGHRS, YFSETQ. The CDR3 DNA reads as TGCGCCAGCAGCTTGAGCCTACTGGGGGAGCAGTACTTC. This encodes CASSLSLLGEQYF.

The CDR3 protein is CASTLLSPWKEGGGRETQYF. CDR3 bases: TGTGCCAGCACCCTCTTGAGCCCTTGGAAAGAGGGGGGTGGGCGAGAGACCCAGTACTTC. This chain links TRBV28 with TRBJ2-5, with D possibly called TRBD1 or TRBD2 (6 bases each). From germline, CDR1 is MDHEN and CDR2 SYDVKM. The CDR3 runs 20 residues. Trimming stripped 7 bases from V and 4 bases from J, with 34 bases between.

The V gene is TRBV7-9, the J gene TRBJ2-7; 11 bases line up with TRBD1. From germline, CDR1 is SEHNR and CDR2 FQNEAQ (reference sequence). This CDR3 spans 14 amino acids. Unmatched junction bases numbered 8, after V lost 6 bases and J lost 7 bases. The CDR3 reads CASRGGQGAREQYF. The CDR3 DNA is TGTGCCAGCAGGGGAGGACAGGGGGCGAGGGAGCAGTACTTC.

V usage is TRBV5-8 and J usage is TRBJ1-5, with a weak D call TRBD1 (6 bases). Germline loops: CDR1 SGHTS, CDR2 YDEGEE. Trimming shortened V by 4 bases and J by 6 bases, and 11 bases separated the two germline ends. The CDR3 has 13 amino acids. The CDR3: CASSPPGAQPQHF. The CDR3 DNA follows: TGTGCCAGCAGCCCCCCAGGGGCTCAGCCCCAGCATTTT.

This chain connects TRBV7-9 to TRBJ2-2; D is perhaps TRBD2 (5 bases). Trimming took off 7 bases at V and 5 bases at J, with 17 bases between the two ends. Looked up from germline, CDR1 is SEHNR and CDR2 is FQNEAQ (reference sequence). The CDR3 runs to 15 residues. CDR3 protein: CASTYRVTGTGELFF. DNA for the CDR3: TGTGCCAGCACTTACCGTGTGACGGGAACCGGGGAGCTGTTTTTT.

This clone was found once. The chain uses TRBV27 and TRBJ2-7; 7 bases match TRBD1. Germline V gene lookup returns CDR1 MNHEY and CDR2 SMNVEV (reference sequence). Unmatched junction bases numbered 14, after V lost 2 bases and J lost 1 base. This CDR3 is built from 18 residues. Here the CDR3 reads CASSLGRGRGLRSYEQYF. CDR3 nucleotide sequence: TGTGCCAGCAGTTTAGGTCGCGGAAGGGGGCTAAGGTCCTACGAGCAGTACTTC.

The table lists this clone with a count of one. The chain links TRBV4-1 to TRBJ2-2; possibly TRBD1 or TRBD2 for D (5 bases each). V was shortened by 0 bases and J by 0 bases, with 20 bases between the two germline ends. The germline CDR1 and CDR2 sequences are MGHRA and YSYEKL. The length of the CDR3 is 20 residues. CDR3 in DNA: TGCGCCAGCAGCCAAGAGCAGGGACGGAAAGTCCTCGCGAACACCGGGGAGCTGTTTTTT. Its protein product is CASSQEQGRKVLANTGELFF.

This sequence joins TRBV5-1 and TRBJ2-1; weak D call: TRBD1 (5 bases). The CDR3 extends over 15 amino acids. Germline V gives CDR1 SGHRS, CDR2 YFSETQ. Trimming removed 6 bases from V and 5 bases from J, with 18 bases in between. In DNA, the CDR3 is TGCGCCAGCACTGACCCTGGGGCTTCCGACAATGAGCAGTTCTTC. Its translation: CASTDPGASDNEQFF. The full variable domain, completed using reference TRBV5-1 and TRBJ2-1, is KAGVTQTPRYLIKTRGQQVTLSCSPISGHRSVSWYQQTPGQGLQFLFEYFSETQRNKGNFPGRFSGRQFSNSRSEMNVSTLELGDSALYLCASTDPGASDNEQFFGPGTRLTVL.